These 23 T cell receptor beta chains came from one sample sequenced in a study of monozygotic twins with inflammatory bowel disease. TCRdb re-called the 5' RACE reads, yielding one record per CDR3 amino acid sequence without DNA. The sample table includes hundreds of thousands of distinct CDR3 sequences. Sequencing was carried out using blood. These receptors all stem from a human donor with ulcerative colitis or Crohn's disease, or a healthy co-twin of an affected twin (not recorded which).

The chain recombines TRBV19 with TRBJ1-5. The CDR3 runs 12 residues. Germline CDR1 and CDR2: LNHDA and SQIVND (reference sequence). The CDR3 reads CASRTEDQPQHF.

The J gene is TRBJ1-6, the V gene TRBV20-1. Per the germline V gene, CDR1 is DFQATT and CDR2 is SNEGSKA (reference sequence). There are 15 residues in the CDR3. This CDR3 is CSARERGGIYSPLHF.

The J gene is TRBJ1-4, the V gene TRBV11-1; lacking DNA, the TRBD1 call made by TCRdb goes unchecked. Germline CDR1 reads SGHAT; CDR2 reads FQDESV (reference sequence). The CDR3 length is 18 residues. This CDR3 is CASSSRTGGGPTNEKLFF.

V gene TRBV27 combines with J gene TRBJ2-7; the TCRdb call, TRBD1, lacks DNA for checking. This CDR3 spans 14 amino acids. The germline gives CDR1 MNHEY, CDR2 SMNVEV (reference sequence). The CDR3 protein is CASSPRAWGYEQYF.

The chain is built from TRBV29-1 and TRBJ2-1; TCRdb indicates TRBD2, and absent DNA this call remains unverified. The CDR3 extends over 14 amino acids. Germline V gene lookup returns CDR1 SQVTM and CDR2 ANQGSEA. CDR3 loop: CSAARTSGSNEQFF.

This chain joins TRBV3-1 and TRBJ2-5. Germline CDR1 is LGHDT and CDR2 is YNNKEL (reference sequence). The CDR3 has 15 amino acids. The CDR3 loop reads CASRLETANQETQYF.

The rearrangement uses TRBV6-6 and TRBJ1-2. Germline CDR1 reads MNHNY; CDR2 reads SVGAGI (reference sequence). The CDR3 contains 11 residues. CDR3: CASSYYGGYTF.

The chain has TRBV6-2 or TRBV6-3 and TRBJ2-3. Germline CDR1 is MNHEY and CDR2 is SVGEGT. This CDR3 contains 13 residues. The CDR3 sequence is CASSYSDTDTQYF.

The chain carries TRBV6-5 and TRBJ2-7; TCRdb picks TRBD1, but there is no DNA to check that call. This CDR3 contains 13 residues. The germline gives CDR1 MNHEY, CDR2 SVGAGI. The CDR3 protein is CASKGEKLYEQYF.

The chain couples TRBV27 to TRBJ2-1. The CDR3 spans 14 residues. Per the germline V gene, CDR1 is MNHEY and CDR2 is SMNVEV (reference sequence). CDR3 in amino acids: CASSLELAYNEQFF.

This chain joins TRBV12-3 or TRBV12-4 and TRBJ2-2. The CDR3 covers 14 residues. CDR3: CASSRVFNTGELFF.

The chain joins TRBV14 to TRBJ2-1; the D call of TRBD2 rests on TCRdb alone, since no DNA is present to check it. Germline lookup yields CDR1 SGHDN and CDR2 FVKESK. There are 13 residues in the CDR3. CDR3 sequence reads: CASSHSGHNEQFF. The variable domain in full, with the rest retrieved from reference TRBV14 and TRBJ2-1, is EAGVTQFPSHSVIEKGQTVTLRCDPISGHDNLYWYRRVMGKEIKFLLHFVKESKQDESGMPNNRFLAERTGGTYSTLKVQPAELEDSGVYFCASSHSGHNEQFFGPGTRLTVL.

The chain combines TRBV20-1 with TRBJ2-5; the D gene TCRdb calls, TRBD2, cannot be checked with no DNA. Germline CDR1 DFQATT, CDR2 SNEGSKA (reference sequence). The CDR3 length is 15 residues. The CDR3 reads CSARDPSGRQETQYF.

This chain connects TRBV3-1 to TRBJ2-1; lacking DNA, the TRBD1 call made by TCRdb goes unchecked. The V gene's germline CDR1 is LGHDT and CDR2 YNNKEL (reference sequence). The CDR3 runs to 15 residues. The CDR3 loop reads CASSQPPDTYNEQFF.

The rearrangement joins TRBV12-3 or TRBV12-4 to TRBJ2-1; TCRdb indicates TRBD2, and absent DNA this call remains unverified. CDR3 length: 13 amino acids. CDR3 in amino acids: CASTPSGEREQFF.

This chain uses TRBV4-2 with TRBJ2-3; TCRdb's assignment of TRBD2 cannot be checked, as there is no DNA. Germline CDR1 reads LGHNA; CDR2 reads YNFKEQ. The CDR3 loop spans 18 amino acids. The CDR3 region is CASSQAFGTSGKEDTQYF.

The chain combines TRBV28 with TRBJ2-7; the TCRdb D gene call, TRBD2, has no DNA to confirm it. CDR3 size: 14 residues. Looked up from germline, CDR1 is MDHEN and CDR2 is SYDVKM. The CDR3: CASSRLAGVHEQYF.

The chain employs TRBV28 and TRBJ2-5; lacking DNA, the TRBD1 call made by TCRdb goes unchecked. This CDR3 comprises 16 residues. CDR1 is MDHEN and CDR2 is SYDVKM in the germline V gene. Here the CDR3 reads CASNLSGVAKQETQYF.

V gene TRBV25-1 combines with J gene TRBJ1-4; the TCRdb D gene call, TRBD1, has no DNA to confirm it. The CDR3 totals 16 residues. Germline V gives CDR1 MGHDK, CDR2 SYGVNS. This CDR3 reads CASSPGQGVLKEKLFF.

The chain combines TRBV5-1 with TRBJ2-3. The CDR3 covers 15 residues. Germline V lookup: CDR1 SGHRS, CDR2 YFSETQ. CDR3 sequence reads: CASSLEPGSTDTQYF.

The chain uses TRBV27 and TRBJ1-4; with no DNA, the TCRdb D assignment of TRBD1 cannot be verified. The CDR3 has 14 residues. Germline V CDR1 and CDR2: MNHEY, SMNVEV (reference sequence). The CDR3 sequence is CASSPGQNHEKLFF. Drawing the rest from reference TRBV27 and TRBJ1-4, the complete variable domain is EAQVTQNPRYLITVTGKKLTVTCSQNMNHEYMSWYRQDPGLGLRQIYYSMNVEVTDKGDVPEGYKVSRKEKRNFPLILESPSPNQTSLYFCASSPGQNHEKLFFGSGTQLSVL.

The J gene is TRBJ1-5, the V gene TRBV20-1. This CDR3 has 16 amino acids. Germline loops: CDR1 DFQATT, CDR2 SNEGSKA (reference sequence). The CDR3 region is CSARDLSPRSNQPQHF.

The chain combines TRBV9 with TRBJ2-7; TCRdb picks TRBD1, but there is no DNA to check that call. This CDR3 spans 16 amino acids. The V gene's germline CDR1 is SGDLS and CDR2 YYNGEE. The CDR3 reads CASSVDQGSGSYEQYF.